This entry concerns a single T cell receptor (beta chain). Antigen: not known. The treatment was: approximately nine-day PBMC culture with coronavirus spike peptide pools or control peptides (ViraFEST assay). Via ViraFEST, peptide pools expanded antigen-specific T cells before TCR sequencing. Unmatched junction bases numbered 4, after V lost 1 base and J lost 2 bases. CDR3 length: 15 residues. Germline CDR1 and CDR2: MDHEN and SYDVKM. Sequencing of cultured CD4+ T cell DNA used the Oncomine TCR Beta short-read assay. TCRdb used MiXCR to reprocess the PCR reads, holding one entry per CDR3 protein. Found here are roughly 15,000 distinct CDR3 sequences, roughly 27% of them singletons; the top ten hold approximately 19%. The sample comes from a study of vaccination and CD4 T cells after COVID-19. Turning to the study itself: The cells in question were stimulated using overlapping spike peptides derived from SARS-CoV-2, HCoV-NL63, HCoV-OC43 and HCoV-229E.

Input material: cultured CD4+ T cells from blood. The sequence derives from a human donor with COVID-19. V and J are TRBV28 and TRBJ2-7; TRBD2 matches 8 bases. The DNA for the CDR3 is TGTGCCAGCAGTTTATTAGGGCGGGGGGCCTACGAGCAGTACTTC. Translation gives CASSLLGRGAYEQYF.